These 16 T cell receptor beta chains originate from one sample sequenced in a study of blood T cell repertoires in COVID-19. TCRdb's copy holds only in-frame clones and misses some; the assay was immunoSEQ multiplex PCR. Of 65,000 to 95,000 clones in the sample, nearly 90% were seen once. Sequencing was carried out using peripheral blood. These TCRs come from a man between 70 and 80 years old with active or convalescent COVID-19.

The rearrangement joins TRBV19 to TRBJ1-2; D remains unclear. CDR1 and CDR2 (germline): LNHDA, SQIVND (reference sequence). V was pared by 1 base and J by 3 bases, with 9 bases between. The CDR3 contains 14 residues. The CDR3 protein is CASSIGVADYGYTF. CDR3 in DNA: TGTGCCAGTAGTATAGGAGTTGCCGACTATGGCTACACCTTC.

The chain combines TRBV29-1 with TRBJ2-3; D uncertain. This CDR3 has 12 residues. V lost 6 bases, J lost 0 bases, and 7 bases lay in between. CDR1 and CDR2 from the germline V gene are SQVTM and ANQGSEA. CDR3 nucleotide sequence: TGCAGCGTCGACTGGAGCACAGATACGCAGTATTTT. Translated, it gives CSVDWSTDTQYF.

The table lists this clone with a count of one. This chain links TRBV7-9 with TRBJ1-1, with 7 bases matching TRBD1. CDR1 is SEHNR, CDR2 FQNEAQ, per germline (reference sequence). V gave up 1 base and J gave up 1 base; unmatched junction bases: 6. The CDR3 runs to 16 residues. CDR3 loop: CASSLEGARGNTEAFF. The CDR3 coding sequence is TGTGCCAGCAGCTTAGAGGGGGCGCGGGGGAACACTGAAGCTTTCTTT.

This clone was seen a handful of times. The rearrangement joins TRBV7-8 to TRBJ2-1; 8 bases are a match to TRBD2. The J segment lost 4 bases and the V segment lost 1 base, leaving 3 bases of the junction unmatched. The length of the CDR3 is 15 residues. Germline V gene lookup returns CDR1 SGHVS and CDR2 FQNEAQ. The CDR3 bases are TGTGCCAGCAGCTTAGATAGCGGGGTTTACAATGAGCAGTTCTTC. This translates into CASSLDSGVYNEQFF.

The chain couples TRBV28 to TRBJ1-2; 7 nucleotides match TRBD1. This CDR3 is built from 14 residues. With 7 bases clipped from V and 6 bases from J, the junction kept 11 bases outside the gene matches. The germline gives CDR1 MDHEN, CDR2 SYDVKM. Here the CDR3 DNA reads TGTGCCAGCACCCCTCCGGGACAGATCGATGGCTACACCTTC. Protein sequence: CASTPPGQIDGYTF.

Concerning this clone: At one boundary the junction diverges from the germline segment, which might be a read error. The chain couples TRBV6-1 to TRBJ2-7; 9 nucleotides align to TRBD1. This CDR3 region has 15 residues. Germline assignment: CDR1 MNHNS and CDR2 SASEGT. CDR3 DNA sequence: TGTGCCAGCAGGGAAGGGGGACAGGGCATCTACGAGCAGTACTTC. This translates into CASREGGQGIYEQYF.

This chain links TRBV6-6 with TRBJ2-7; D uncertain. The CDR3 covers 13 residues. The V end was cut by 6 bases, the J end by 7 bases, with 16 bases between. The germline V gene has CDR1 MNHNY and CDR2 SVGAGI (reference sequence). DNA of the CDR3: TGTGCCAGCAGACTAACAAGGATGAGGGAGCAGTACTTC. This sequence encodes CASRLTRMREQYF.

The rearrangement links TRBV30 to TRBJ1-6; 7 bases fit TRBD1. Germline values: CDR1 GTSNPN, CDR2 SVGIG (reference sequence). The CDR3 contains 15 residues. The ends lost 3 bases at V and 9 bases at J; junction bases unmatched: 11. CDR3 sequence reads: CAWSLGTATGSPLHF. As DNA, the CDR3 is TGTGCCTGGAGCCTAGGGACAGCGACGGGTTCACCCCTCCACTTT.

The V call is TRBV5-1, the J call TRBJ1-1; D is unclear. V shed 4 bases and J shed 7 bases, with 17 bases lying between them. CDR3 length: 14 residues. Per germline, CDR1 SGHRS and CDR2 YFSETQ. CDR3 nucleotides: TGCGCCAGCAGCCGAGGGCCCGGTGGGGTTGAAGCTTTCTTT. The encoded protein is CASSRGPGGVEAFF.

The rearrangement joins TRBV19 to TRBJ1-5; perhaps TRBD1 as D (5 bases). CDR1 is LNHDA, CDR2 SQIVND, per germline (reference sequence). The CDR3 is made up of 13 amino acids. CDR3 sequence reads: CATVGYSNQPQHF. The DNA for the CDR3 is TGTGCGACAGTTGGTTATAGCAATCAGCCCCAGCATTTT.

This clone was seen a handful of times. The chain links TRBV5-1 to TRBJ2-2; D is perhaps TRBD2 (6 bases). Trimming stripped 3 bases from V and 6 bases from J, with 12 bases between. The CDR3 is 14 amino acids. From germline, CDR1 is SGHRS and CDR2 YFSETQ. In DNA, the CDR3 is TGCGCCAGCAGCTCGACTAGTTCCCCCGGGGAGCTGTTTTTT. It codes for CASSSTSSPGELFF.

This chain joins TRBV5-4 and TRBJ2-3; D is ambiguous. The CDR3 spans 13 residues. The germline gives CDR1 SGHNT, CDR2 YYREEE (reference sequence). The ends were cut back, 4 bases at V and 5 bases at J, with 11 bases in the middle. The CDR3 is CASSRVPEDTQYF. The CDR3 DNA follows: TGTGCCAGCAGCCGGGTTCCAGAAGATACGCAGTATTTT.

CDR3 nucleotide sequence: TGTGCCAGCAGGGAGCGGGGGGGCTCTGACGAGCAGTACTTC. This translates into CASRERGGSDEQYF. The rearrangement joins TRBV28 to TRBJ2-7; 10 bases map to TRBD2. CDR3 length: 14 amino acids. The V segment lost 6 bases and the J segment 5 bases; nucleotides outside the gene matches: 7. Germline V gene data show CDR1 as MDHEN and CDR2 as SYDVKM.

The chain couples TRBV6-5 to TRBJ1-6, with D maybe TRBD1 (5 bases). Deletions cut 0 bases from V and 8 bases from J, with 11 bases between. The CDR3 spans 15 residues. Germline V gives CDR1 MNHEY, CDR2 SVGAGI. The CDR3 region has the DNA TGTGCCAGCAGTTACTCAAGGGGCAAAGATTCACCCCTCCACTTT. Translating gives CASSYSRGKDSPLHF.

The chain carries TRBV7-2 and TRBJ2-2, with D perhaps matching TRBD2 (6 bases). The germline V gene has CDR1 SGHTA and CDR2 FQGNSA. The CDR3 runs to 13 residues. Trimming removed 4 bases at V and 4 bases at J, with 7 bases between. Here the CDR3 DNA reads TGTGCCAGCAGCTGGGGGGTCACCGGGGAGCTGTTTTTT. The encoded protein is CASSWGVTGELFF.

The V call is TRBV7-3, the J call TRBJ2-3; 8 positions match TRBD2. The CDR3 loop spans 12 amino acids. With 5 bases clipped from V and 8 bases from J, the junction kept 3 bases outside the gene matches. Germline V lookup: CDR1 SGHTA, CDR2 FQGTGA. The CDR3 sequence: CASSHTSGTQYF. The DNA for the CDR3 is TGTGCCAGCAGCCATACTAGCGGTACGCAGTATTTT.